This T cell receptor (beta chain) was sequenced during a study of T cell responses to AZD1222 COVID-19 vaccine. Study conclusions and caveats: The study found vaccine-associated CD4 TCRs spanning spike, dominant at 160-218 and 743-854.

CDR1 and CDR2 (germline): KGHSH, LQKENI. Trimming took off 2 bases at V and 9 bases at J, with 14 bases between the two ends. CDR3 length: 14 amino acids. A remark on this clone: Its matching antigen is unknown.

TCRdb's copy holds only in-frame clones and misses some; the assay was immunoSEQ multiplex PCR. The data contain some 90,000 clones, approximately 89% of them singletons. Sequenced material: peripheral blood, taken on day 0 of AZD1222 vaccination. This chain links TRBV18 with TRBJ2-1, with D perhaps assigned TRBD1 or TRBD2 (5 bases each). The clonotype was recovered from an adult in good health. The CDR3 sequence is CASSPNSGATEQFF. CDR3 nucleotide sequence: TGTGCCAGCTCACCAAATTCCGGGGCTACTGAGCAGTTCTTC. The full variable domain, completed using reference TRBV18 and TRBJ2-1, is NAGVMQNPRHLVRRRGQEARLRCSPMKGHSHVYWYRQLPEEGLKFMVYLQKENIIDESGMPKERFSAEFPKEGPSILRIQQVVRGDSAAYFCASSPNSGATEQFFGPGTRLTVL.